This TCR beta chain was sequenced during a study of CD8 T cells in ankylosing spondylitis. Construction of TCR beta libraries was performed using quantitative 5'-RACE with molecular barcodes. Each CDR3 protein is one row after TCRdb ran MiXCR on the 5' RACE reads. The sample shows approximately 300,000 distinct CDR3 sequences, under 8.5% of them seen only once. This clonotype has a handful of counts. Its antigen is still unknown. Study findings and constraints: Disease-associated clones were reportedly significantly overrepresented in matched ankylosing spondylitis synovial fluid. For ankylosing spondylitis blood, a TCR beta motif of 7 or 8 highly homologous variants appeared characteristic. In peripheral blood, disease-linked CD8+ clones occurred at relatively low frequencies. Reactive arthritis synovial fluid and blood previously showed some of these motif variants.

From germline, CDR1 is SGHRS and CDR2 YFSETQ. V gave up 4 bases and J gave up 2 bases, with 13 bases separating them. CDR3 size: 14 residues. The sequenced material came from blood, either unsorted or a sorted T cell fraction (not recorded which). This clonotype was obtained from a male donor with ankylosing spondylitis. The rearrangement links TRBV5-1 to TRBJ2-7; a possible D gene is TRBD1 (6 bases). As DNA, the CDR3 is TGCGCCAGCAGCGCTCAGGGGTTCCCCTACGAGCAGTACTTC. It yields the protein CASSAQGFPYEQYF.